A selection of T cell receptor beta chains follows, all from one sample in a study of neurological immune-mediated disorders. Each CDR3 protein is one row after TCRdb ran MiXCR on the 5' RACE reads. Of 39,000 or so distinct CDR3 sequences in the sample, about 4.8% were seen once. The specimen sequenced was CD4+ T cells from blood. The receptor set was obtained from a man in his late teens or twenties in good health. Both conserved end residues are part of each CDR3. The order of the fields is V gene, J gene, clone size, D gene, CDR3 protein. The D gene is left open where the match is weak. The listing skips clone size in some rows; elsewhere it reads once, few, many or a size class.

>TRBV2|TRBJ2-6|many|-
CASRRDSGANVLTF
>TRBV6-5|TRBJ1-2|many|-
CASRPTPFGGYTF
>TRBV29-1|TRBJ1-1|many|TRBD1
CSVEPTGGRAFF
>TRBV12-3/TRBV12-4|TRBJ2-2|many|-
CASATINTGELFF
>TRBV27|TRBJ2-1|many|TRBD1
CASSPKDRVPVYVNEQFF
>TRBV5-1|TRBJ1-6|many|-
CASSADGTNSPLHF
>TRBV6-5|TRBJ2-7|many|-
CASRLGLTYEQYF
>TRBV5-1|TRBJ1-4|many|-
CASRWTGTTNEKLFF
>TRBV5-1|TRBJ1-2|-|TRBD1
CASSPTGANYGYTF
>TRBV20-1|TRBJ2-2|many|-
CSASSGPGGELFF
>TRBV20-1|TRBJ2-7|many|-
CSARSYRVARGEQYF
>TRBV5-1|TRBJ2-4|many|TRBD1
CASADGTGQAIQYF
>TRBV29-1|TRBJ2-1|many|-
CSGSHNEQFF
>TRBV20-1|TRBJ2-1|many|TRBD1
CSAQGTGGAGYEQFF
>TRBV20-1|TRBJ2-5|many|TRBD2
CSARASGYQETQYF
>TRBV7-2|TRBJ1-2|many|-
CASSETGLYGYTF
>TRBV5-1|TRBJ2-7|-|-
CASGLEGTAIYEQYF
>TRBV7-2|TRBJ2-3|many|TRBD2
CASSLLTSGGISTDTQYF
>TRBV20-1|TRBJ2-3|many|-
CSARDQTWDTQYF
>TRBV6-5|TRBJ1-1|many|TRBD1
CASSYPGTGVTEAFF
>TRBV6-1|TRBJ2-7|many|TRBD1
CASSTGQGQGYEQYF
>TRBV3-1|TRBJ1-1|many|-
CASSQGAGTEAFF
>TRBV11-2|TRBJ1-2|many|-
CASSLEQYYGYTF
>TRBV20-1|TRBJ1-3|many|-
CSASAAISGNTIYF
>TRBV5-1|TRBJ2-2|many|-
CASSMVAGSTGELFF
>TRBV4-3|TRBJ2-1|many|-
CASSQEAIPGAGGLKQFF